These 15 T cell receptor beta chains share one sample of origin, sequenced in a study of blood T cell repertoires in COVID-19. Sequencing was performed with immunoSEQ multiplex PCR; in TCRdb, only in-frame clones are kept and a portion is missing. The sample yields about 300,000 clones, about 84% seen once. The sequencing sample was made of peripheral blood. The receptors derive from a woman in her forties or fifties with acute or convalescent COVID-19.

The V call is TRBV7-9, the J call TRBJ1-6; D is undetermined. CDR3 length: 13 amino acids. Looked up from germline, CDR1 is SEHNR and CDR2 is FQNEAQ (reference sequence). The V end was cut by 5 bases, the J end by 8 bases, with 10 bases between. As DNA, the CDR3 is TGTGCCAGCAGCGCCGGGTGGGATTCACCCCTCCACTTT. Its translation is CASSAGWDSPLHF.

The chain couples TRBV5-8 to TRBJ2-7, with 9 bases aligning to TRBD2. CDR3 length: 15 residues. V was clipped by 2 bases and J by 2 bases; unmatched bases: 5. CDR1 is SGHTS, CDR2 YDEGEE, per germline. The CDR3 region is CASSLRTSETYEQYF. Here the CDR3 DNA reads TGTGCCAGCAGCTTAAGGACTAGCGAAACCTACGAGCAGTACTTC.

The rearrangement joins TRBV29-1 to TRBJ2-5; D uncertain. V was cut by 1 base and J by 3 bases, with 9 bases left in between. The germline V gene has CDR1 SQVTM and CDR2 ANQGSEA. The CDR3 consists of 13 residues. CDR3: CSVEGGPEETQYF. In nucleotides, the CDR3 is TGCAGCGTTGAAGGTGGTCCGGAAGAGACCCAGTACTTC.

V gene TRBV30 combines with J gene TRBJ1-5; 8 nucleotides match TRBD1. The CDR3 is made up of 13 amino acids. Germline CDR1 is GTSNPN and CDR2 is SVGIG (reference sequence). V gave up 7 bases and J gave up 5 bases; unmatched junction bases: 7. In nucleotides, the CDR3 is TGTGCCTCTCGAGGACAGGGAGATCAGCCCCAGCATTTT. This sequence encodes CASRGQGDQPQHF.

This clone was counted a single time. The rearrangement uses TRBV9 and TRBJ2-7; 9 nucleotides align to TRBD1. The ends lost 4 bases at V and 4 bases at J; junction bases unmatched: 6. The CDR3 has 14 residues. Germline CDR1 is SGDLS and CDR2 is YYNGEE. CDR3: CASSPWDRAYEQYF. The CDR3 coding sequence is TGTGCCAGCAGCCCTTGGGACAGGGCTTACGAGCAGTACTTC.

This sequence joins TRBV18 and TRBJ2-5; TRBD1 aligns across 10 bases. Germline CDR1 is KGHSH and CDR2 is LQKENI. The CDR3 is 15 amino acids. The V gene end was trimmed by 4 bases and the J gene end by 5 bases; junction bases not matched to a gene: 7. CDR3 residues: CASSRPGQGYETQYF. In DNA, the CDR3 is TGTGCCAGCTCACGACCGGGACAGGGGTACGAGACCCAGTACTTC.

This clone was observed once. The rearrangement links TRBV28 to TRBJ2-5; perhaps TRBD2 as D (6 bases). Trimming pared 7 bases from V and 4 bases from J, leaving 19 bases between. The length of the CDR3 is 15 residues. The germline V gene encodes CDR1 MDHEN and CDR2 SYDVKM. The DNA for the CDR3 is TGTGCCAGCACCACCGGCGGTGTCGGGGGAGAGACCCAGTACTTC. Translating it yields CASTTGGVGGETQYF.

The chain uses TRBV13 and TRBJ2-2; a weak D match, TRBD2 (6 bases). Germline V gene lookup returns CDR1 PRHDT and CDR2 FYEKMQ (reference sequence). The V and J ends lost 5 bases and 9 bases respectively, with 13 bases between them. There are 13 residues in the CDR3. The CDR3 nucleotides read TGTGCCAGCAGCATCCTAGCGTTCAGGGAGCTGTTTTTT. This codes for CASSILAFRELFF. Full variable domain (missing parts from reference TRBV13 and TRBJ2-2): AAGVIQSPRHLIKEKRETATLKCYPIPRHDTVYWYQQGPGQDPQFLISFYEKMQSDKGSIPDRFSAQQFSDYHSELNMSSLELGDSALYFCASSILAFRELFFGEGSRLTVL.

This clone occurred once. J is TRBJ1-1 and V is TRBV7-9; D is unresolved. Trimming took 5 bases from V and 5 from J, leaving 9 bases between them. CDR3 size: 12 residues. The V gene's germline CDR1 is SEHNR and CDR2 FQNEAQ (reference sequence). CDR3 nucleotide sequence: TGTGCCAGCAGCCCCCAGTTGACTGAAGCTTTCTTT. Protein product: CASSPQLTEAFF. The full variable domain, in which reference TRBV7-9 and TRBJ1-1 provide the parts outside the CDR3, is DTGVSQNPRHKITKRGQNVTFRCDPISEHNRLYWYRQTLGQGPEFLTYFQNEAQLEKSRLLSDRFSAERPKGSFSTLEIQRTEQGDSAMYLCASSPQLTEAFFGQGTRLTVV.

The chain is built from TRBV5-4 and TRBJ2-5; TRBD1 agrees at 10 bases. Looked up from germline, CDR1 is SGHNT and CDR2 is YYREEE (reference sequence). The CDR3 totals 16 residues. V was pared by 3 bases and J by 1 base, with 6 bases of the junction left unmatched. This CDR3 is CASSSPGQGLQETQYF. The CDR3 nucleotides read TGTGCCAGCAGCTCGCCGGGACAGGGGCTCCAAGAGACCCAGTACTTC.

The rearrangement uses TRBV7-3 and TRBJ2-7; D call uncertain. This CDR3 has 15 residues. The V gene lost 2 bases and the J gene lost 0 bases, with 11 bases spanning the gap. The germline V gene encodes CDR1 SGHTA and CDR2 FQGTGA. CDR3 residues: CASSLGPPSSYEQYF. For the CDR3, the DNA is TGTGCCAGCAGCTTAGGGCCCCCAAGCTCCTACGAGCAGTACTTC.

The CDR3 sequence: CASSFLETQYF. CDR3 bases: TGCGCCAGCAGCTTCCTAGAGACCCAGTACTTC. This chain links TRBV5-1 with TRBJ2-5; no firm D call. Trimming stripped 2 bases from V and 4 bases from J, with 3 bases between. CDR3 length equals 11 residues. Germline lookup yields CDR1 SGHRS and CDR2 YFSETQ. Filled out from reference TRBV5-1 and TRBJ2-5, the complete variable domain reads KAGVTQTPRYLIKTRGQQVTLSCSPISGHRSVSWYQQTPGQGLQFLFEYFSETQRNKGNFPGRFSGRQFSNSRSEMNVSTLELGDSALYLCASSFLETQYFGPGTRLLVL.

A single count supports this clone. The chain combines TRBV5-1 with TRBJ1-1; D remains unclear. Trimming shortened V by 4 bases and J by 3 bases, and 10 bases separated the two germline ends. The germline V gene encodes CDR1 SGHRS and CDR2 YFSETQ. This CDR3 region has 13 residues. CDR3 nucleotides: TGCGCCAGCAGCGAGACCGGGGACACTGAAGCTTTCTTT. Encoded protein: CASSETGDTEAFF.

The chain combines TRBV19 with TRBJ2-2; 12 bases map to TRBD1. The CDR3 spans 17 residues. The junction had 12 bases not matched to a gene; V was cut back by 8 bases and J by 5 bases. The germline V gene has CDR1 LNHDA and CDR2 SQIVND (reference sequence). Here the CDR3 reads CASWDRGPIWGTGELFF. For the CDR3, the DNA is TGTGCCAGTTGGGACAGGGGGCCCATCTGGGGGACCGGGGAGCTGTTTTTT.

The gene calls are TRBV9 and TRBJ2-7; D is ambiguous. This CDR3 is built from 15 residues. V dropped 3 bases and J dropped 3 bases, with 16 bases sitting between them. Germline CDR1 reads SGDLS; CDR2 reads YYNGEE. This CDR3 reads CASSARGGSGYEQYF. As DNA, the CDR3 is TGTGCCAGCAGCGCCCGCGGCGGATCGGGCTACGAGCAGTACTTC.